The TCR beta chain described here comes from a study of cytomegalovirus exposure and HLA in healthy donors. Whole-study findings and limits: More than 15,000 TCR beta sequences were associated with HLA alleles at 0.05 false discovery rate in a later analysis. In a later analysis, HLA-associated TCR beta chains were more clonally expanded than equally common others.

The V gene's germline CDR1 is LNHDA and CDR2 SQIVND (reference sequence). The CDR3 contains 13 residues. The V and J ends lost 6 bases and 7 bases respectively, with 16 bases between them. 13 Jbeta primers and 60 Vbeta primers were used for the PCR. Repertoires were generated with immunoSEQ multiplex PCR, while TCRdb's copy carries only in-frame clones and drops some. The table lists around 100,000 clones, approximately 72% of them singletons. In its sample, this clone was seen a few times. The antigen is undetermined. The chain uses TRBV19 and TRBJ2-7, with a tentative D call TRBD2 (6 bases). The TCR comes from a woman aged 40 to 55 in good health and CMV-seropositive. The sequenced sample was PBMCs. CDR3 residues: CASSHDDRGEQYF. CDR3 coding DNA: TGTGCCAGTAGCCACGACGACCGGGGGGAGCAGTACTTC.